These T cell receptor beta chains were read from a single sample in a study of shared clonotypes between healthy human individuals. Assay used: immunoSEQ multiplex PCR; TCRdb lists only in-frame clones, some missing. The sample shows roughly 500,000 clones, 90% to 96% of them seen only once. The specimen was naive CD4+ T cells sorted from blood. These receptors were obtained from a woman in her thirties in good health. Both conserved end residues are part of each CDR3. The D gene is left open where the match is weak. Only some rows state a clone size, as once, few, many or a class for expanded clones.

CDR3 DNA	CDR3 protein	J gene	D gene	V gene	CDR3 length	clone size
TGTGCCAGCAGCCAATCGGGACAAAATACGCAGTATTTT	CASSQSGQNTQYF	TRBJ2-3	NA	TRBV16	13	NA
TGTGCCAGCAGCCTAGCGGGAGTTTTGTACACCGGGGAGCTGTTTTTT	CASSLAGVLYTGELFF	TRBJ2-2	TRBD2	TRBV27	16	NA
TGTGCCAGCAGTTACGCGGCCGGCGGAGGGACTGAGCAGTTCTTC	CASSYAAGGGTEQFF	TRBJ2-1	NA	TRBV6-5	15	NA
TGTGCCAGCAGTTGGGCCCTTACGGGAGCGGCAGATACGCAGTATTTT	CASSWALTGAADTQYF	TRBJ2-3	NA	TRBV28	16	NA
TGTGCCAGCAGCGGAAGGGGCGGGAGCTCCTACAATGAGCAGTTCTTC	CASSGRGGSSYNEQFF	TRBJ2-1	TRBD2	TRBV9	16	NA
TGCGCCAGCAGCTTGGCCGGCTACCCTACCACAGATACGCAGTATTTT	CASSLAGYPTTDTQYF	TRBJ2-3	NA	TRBV5-1	16	NA
TGCGCCAGCAGCTTGGCCTCCATTGGGGTGGACATTCAGTACTTC	CASSLASIGVDIQYF	TRBJ2-4	NA	TRBV5-1	15	NA
TGTGCCACCCGAGCTGGGACAGCGTACTACGAGCAGTACTTC	CATRAGTAYYEQYF	TRBJ2-7	NA	TRBV21-1	14	NA
TGTGCCAGCAGTTATTCAACGTATGCGGGACTCTCCTACAATGAGCAGTTCTTC	CASSYSTYAGLSYNEQFF	TRBJ2-1	NA	TRBV27	18	NA
TGTGCCAGTAGTGACCCGGGACAGGGCTATCAGCCCCAGCATTTT	CASSDPGQGYQPQHF	TRBJ1-5	TRBD1	TRBV19	15	NA
TGTGCCACCAGCACAACGACAGGCGGGGGCTACACCTTC	CATSTTTGGGYTF	TRBJ1-2	NA	TRBV15	13	NA
TGTGCCAGCAGTTACCGCAGCGGGAGAAAAGAGACCCAGTACTTC	CASSYRSGRKETQYF	TRBJ2-5	TRBD2	TRBV6-5	15	NA
TGCGCCAGCCAGAGCTCTGGGGCCAACGTCCTGACTTTC	CASQSSGANVLTF	TRBJ2-6	NA	TRBV5-1	13	NA
TGTGCCAGCAGTTTATTCCGGGTCGGAGGGTATGGCTACACCTTC	CASSLFRVGGYGYTF	TRBJ1-2	NA	TRBV28	15	NA
TGCGCCAGCAGCTTGGCACTAGCGGCCTCCTACGAGCAGTACTTC	CASSLALAASYEQYF	TRBJ2-7	TRBD2	TRBV5-1	15	NA
TGTGCCAGCTCACCACCGAATACCTACGAGCAGTACTTC	CASSPPNTYEQYF	TRBJ2-7	NA	TRBV18	13	NA
TGTGCCAGCAGCCCACTCCCCCCCGGTGAGCAGTTCTTC	CASSPLPPGEQFF	TRBJ2-1	NA	TRBV14	13	once
TGCGCCAGCAGCCAATTCCGATTAGCGGGAAGAAACACCGGGGAGCTGTTTTTT	CASSQFRLAGRNTGELFF	TRBJ2-2	TRBD2	TRBV4-1	18	NA
TGTGCCAGCAGCTCCAGCCACGGGCAAGAGACCCAGTACTTC	CASSSSHGQETQYF	TRBJ2-5	NA	TRBV7-3	14	NA
TGTGCCAGCAGCCCAGGTCCTAACTATGGCTACACCTTC	CASSPGPNYGYTF	TRBJ1-2	NA	TRBV7-3	13	NA
TGTGCCAGCACCACCTGGGGGCTCGTGAACACTGAAGCTTTCTTT	CASTTWGLVNTEAFF	TRBJ1-1	NA	TRBV7-2	15	NA
TGTGCCATCAGTGACGGCGACAATCAGCCCCAGCATTTT	CAISDGDNQPQHF	TRBJ1-5	NA	TRBV10-3	13	NA
TGTGCCACCAGGCAAATTCGAGGGACTAGTGCTCACGAGCAGTACTTC	CATRQIRGTSAHEQYF	TRBJ2-7	TRBD2	TRBV11-2	16	NA
TGCGCCAGCAGCCACGTACCTCCGGGATTGGGCACCGGGGAGCTGTTTTTT	CASSHVPPGLGTGELFF	TRBJ2-2	NA	TRBV4-1	17	NA
TGCAGTGCTAAAAGGATCAATGAGCAGTTCTTC	CSAKRINEQFF	TRBJ2-1	NA	TRBV20-1	11	NA
TGTGCCAGCTCACCAACAGGGGCAGGATCCTACAATGAGCAGTTCTTC	CASSPTGAGSYNEQFF	TRBJ2-1	TRBD1	TRBV18	16	NA
TGCGCCAGCAGCTTGATAGATAGCGGTAGCTCTGGGGCCAACGTCCTGACTTTC	CASSLIDSGSSGANVLTF	TRBJ2-6	NA	TRBV5-1	18	NA
TGTGCCACCAATAGCGGGATAAGCGCGCAGTATTTT	CATNSGISAQYF	TRBJ2-3	TRBD2	TRBV6-1	12	NA
TGCAGCGTTCACCAGCTGGCCACCGGGGAGCTGTTTTTT	CSVHQLATGELFF	TRBJ2-2	NA	TRBV29-1	13	few